One and the same sample provided the 22 T cell receptor beta chains below, sequenced in a study of T-cell memory formation after mild COVID-19. TCRdb independently ran MiXCR on the 5' RACE reads; one entry per CDR3 protein. The repertoire holds 250,000 or so distinct CDR3 sequences, with approximately 18% as singletons. The specimen sequenced was PBMCs or a T cell subset sorted from them (not recorded which). These receptors originate from a man aged 18-30 years who had mild COVID-19 (a few samples of this study predate the infection). Cell type and time point are not known.

The V call is TRBV4-2, the J call TRBJ2-2; the match to TRBD2 covers 10 bases. Germline-derived CDR1 and CDR2 are LGHNA and YNFKEQ. The CDR3 consists of 19 residues. The J segment lost 5 bases and the V segment lost 0 bases, leaving 12 bases of the junction unmatched. In DNA form, the CDR3 reads TGTGCCAGCAGCCAAGAACGGCTAGCGGGGGCTATGGGGACCGGGGAGCTGTTTTTT. It encodes CASSQERLAGAMGTGELFF.

The V call is TRBV12-3 or TRBV12-4, the J call TRBJ2-5; TRBD1 might be the D (6 bases). Trimming removed 1 base at V and 4 bases at J, with 10 bases between. The CDR3 is made up of 14 amino acids. The CDR3: CASSLDFRGETQYF. The CDR3, as DNA: TGTGCCAGCAGTTTAGACTTCAGGGGAGAGACCCAGTACTTC.

This clonotype was observed a handful of times. V and J are TRBV11-2 and TRBJ2-5; no clear D. CDR1 and CDR2 from the germline V gene are SGHAT and FQNNGV. V dropped 3 bases and J dropped 5 bases, with 10 bases sitting between them. This CDR3 is 13 amino acids long. The DNA for the CDR3 is TGTGCCAGCAGCTTCCGCCAAGTTGAGACCCAGTACTTC. Translating gives CASSFRQVETQYF. The variable domain in full, with the rest retrieved from reference TRBV11-2 and TRBJ2-5, is EAGVAQSPRYKIIEKRQSVAFWCNPISGHATLYWYQQILGQGPKLLIQFQNNGVVDDSQLPKDRFSAERLKGVDSTLKIQPAKLEDSAVYLCASSFRQVETQYFGPGTRLLVL.

This sequence joins TRBV9 and TRBJ2-7; possible D gene TRBD1, 6 bases. Trimming cost V 3 bases and J 6 bases, with 10 bases left between them. The CDR3 runs 12 residues. Germline V gene data show CDR1 as SGDLS and CDR2 as YYNGEE. CDR3 protein: CASSGTVSEQYV. As DNA, the CDR3 is TGTGCCAGCAGCGGGACAGTTTCCGAGCAGTACGTC.

The rearrangement links TRBV6-5 to TRBJ2-2, with a weak D call TRBD2 (5 bases). V was cut by 8 bases and J by 5 bases, with 9 bases left in between. The V gene's germline CDR1 is MNHEY and CDR2 SVGAGI. The CDR3 has 12 residues. The DNA of the CDR3 is TGTGCCAGCCGAGGGCCAACCGGGGAGCTGTTTTTT. Translating it yields CASRGPTGELFF.

This clonotype was counted between two and nine times. The chain is built from TRBV4-2 and TRBJ2-3; 9 bases are shared with TRBD2. The germline gives CDR1 LGHNA, CDR2 YNFKEQ. Unmatched junction bases numbered 5, after V lost 5 bases and J lost 2 bases. This CDR3 is built from 15 residues. The CDR3 here is CASSWSSGATDTQYF. The CDR3, as DNA: TGTGCCAGCAGCTGGTCTAGCGGGGCCACAGATACGCAGTATTTT.

The V call is TRBV7-3, the J call TRBJ2-3; 14 bases fit TRBD2. This CDR3 contains 16 residues. The ends lost 5 bases at V and 6 bases at J; junction bases unmatched: 7. The V gene's germline CDR1 is SGHTA and CDR2 FQGTGA. DNA of the CDR3: TGTGCCAGCAGCCCGACTAGCGGGGGGGCCGCGGATACGCAGTATTTT. This encodes CASSPTSGGAADTQYF.

This clonotype occurred a few times. This chain joins TRBV20-1 and TRBJ1-1; D unclear. The CDR3 is made up of 12 amino acids. V lost 1 base to trimming and J lost 1 base, with 4 bases between them. The germline V gene has CDR1 DFQATT and CDR2 SNEGSKA (reference sequence). DNA for the CDR3: TGCAGTGCTAGAGCACCGAACACTGAAGCTTTCTTT. It is translated as CSARAPNTEAFF.

This sequence joins TRBV12-3 or TRBV12-4 and TRBJ1-1; TRBD1 agrees at 7 bases. The CDR3 spans 13 residues. Trimming took 4 bases from V and 6 from J; bases not matched to a gene: 5. CDR3 loop: CASSSWDRSEAFF. The CDR3 region has the DNA TGTGCCAGCAGTTCGTGGGACAGATCTGAAGCTTTCTTT.

The V and J genes are TRBV9 and TRBJ2-7, with a possible D match to TRBD2 (6 bases). V was cut by 0 bases and J by 3 bases, with 13 bases left in between. The CDR3 is 15 residues long. The germline V gene encodes CDR1 SGDLS and CDR2 YYNGEE. CDR3 DNA sequence: TGTGCCAGCAGCGTAGAACTAGCTTCACACTACGAGCAGTACTTC. Amino acid sequence: CASSVELASHYEQYF.

J is TRBJ2-3 and V is TRBV7-2, with TRBD2 matching over 9 bases. V gave up 2 bases and J gave up 0 bases; unmatched junction bases: 6. CDR3 length: 17 residues. Germline V gene data show CDR1 as SGHTA and CDR2 as FQGNSA. The CDR3 nucleotides read TGTGCCAGCAGCTTAAGAAGCGGGGGGCTTAGCACAGATACGCAGTATTTT. Residues: CASSLRSGGLSTDTQYF.

The V call is TRBV7-2, the J call TRBJ1-1; D not certain. CDR3 length: 13 residues. Trimming shortened V by 2 bases and J by 11 bases, and 15 bases separated the two germline ends. Germline CDR1 is SGHTA and CDR2 is FQGNSA. CDR3 loop: CASSLTGAFGAFF. The CDR3 DNA reads TGTGCCAGCAGCTTAACGGGAGCTTTTGGGGCTTTCTTT.

This clonotype was seen only a few times. The chain is built from TRBV7-2 and TRBJ2-7; 7 nucleotides agree with TRBD1. V shed 6 bases, J shed 3 bases, and the junction held 8 bases outside the gene matches. The CDR3 contains 14 residues. Germline CDR1 is SGHTA and CDR2 is FQGNSA. The chain's CDR3 is CASSTWDSYYEQYF. DNA of the CDR3: TGTGCCAGCAGTACTTGGGACAGCTACTACGAGCAGTACTTC.

The rearrangement uses TRBV7-2 and TRBJ2-5, with TRBD1 as a possible D gene (6 bases). The CDR3 has 12 residues. V lost 5 bases and J 5 bases, leaving 9 bases between the germline ends. The germline CDR1 and CDR2 sequences are SGHTA and FQGNSA. CDR3 sequence (DNA): TGTGCCAGCAGCGCAGGGGTCGAGACCCAGTACTTC. Protein product: CASSAGVETQYF.

In this sample, this clonotype turned up a few times. The chain has TRBV5-1 and TRBJ2-1; 11 bases are a match to TRBD2. Germline assignment: CDR1 SGHRS and CDR2 YFSETQ. The CDR3 has 16 amino acids. With V trimmed by 2 bases and J by 1 base, 2 bases remained unmatched. The CDR3 loop reads CASSFSSGGSYNEQFF. DNA of the CDR3: TGCGCCAGCAGCTTCTCTAGCGGGGGGTCCTACAATGAGCAGTTCTTC.

A few counts support this clonotype. The gene calls are TRBV18 and TRBJ2-3, with D perhaps matching TRBD1 or TRBD2 (5 bases each). Germline V gene sequence: CDR1 KGHSH, CDR2 LQKENI. This CDR3 is 15 amino acids long. The V and J ends lost 4 bases and 4 bases respectively, with 15 bases between them. CDR3 sequence: CASSQGTLRPDTQYF. The DNA of the CDR3 is TGTGCCAGCTCACAGGGGACCCTCCGCCCAGATACGCAGTATTTT.

The chain recombines TRBV20-1 with TRBJ2-5; possible D gene TRBD1, 5 bases. The CDR3 has 13 amino acids. V lost 3 bases to trimming and J lost 5 bases, with 13 bases between them. Germline V gene sequence: CDR1 DFQATT, CDR2 SNEGSKA (reference sequence). The CDR3: CSASRQGRETQYF. In DNA form, the CDR3 reads TGCAGTGCTAGTAGGCAGGGAAGGGAGACCCAGTACTTC.

This clonotype was seen only a few times. The CDR3 nucleotides read TGTGCCAGCAGTTTATCAGGCCGAGCCAAAAACATTCAGTACTTC. This gives the protein CASSLSGRAKNIQYF. V gene TRBV28 combines with J gene TRBJ2-4; unclear D gene. CDR1 is MDHEN, CDR2 SYDVKM, per germline. This CDR3 contains 15 residues. V shed 1 base and J shed 0 bases, with 7 bases lying between them.

The rearrangement links TRBV12-3 or TRBV12-4 to TRBJ2-1; the match to TRBD2 covers 10 bases. The trim removed 2 bases at V and 10 bases at J, leaving 5 bases unmatched. The CDR3 runs to 14 residues. The CDR3 DNA reads TGTGCCAGCAGTTTAACTAGCGGGGCAAAGGAGCAGTTCTTC. It is translated as CASSLTSGAKEQFF.

The sample holds a few counts of this clonotype. The rearrangement uses TRBV10-3 and TRBJ1-1, with 7 bases lining up with TRBD1. This CDR3 is 12 amino acids long. The germline V gene encodes CDR1 ENHRY and CDR2 SYGVKD. After removal of 6 bases from V and 7 bases from J, the junction contained 5 bases not matched to a gene. The CDR3 protein is CAIRHDRDEAFF. The CDR3 DNA reads as TGTGCCATCAGACATGACAGGGATGAAGCTTTCTTT.

This clonotype was seen a few times. The chain combines TRBV7-2 with TRBJ2-5; TRBD2 agrees at 9 bases. CDR1 SGHTA and CDR2 FQGNSA come from the germline V gene. V was pared by 5 bases and J by 7 bases, with 11 bases of the junction left unmatched. This CDR3 is built from 15 residues. CDR3: CASSTEAGGGRTQYF. The CDR3 DNA follows: TGTGCCAGCAGCACCGAAGCGGGGGGCGGGCGGACCCAGTACTTC.

This chain uses TRBV7-3 with TRBJ2-1; TRBD2 aligns across 7 bases. CDR1 SGHTA and CDR2 FQGTGA come from the germline V gene. The CDR3 contains 15 residues. V shed 4 bases, J shed 4 bases, and the junction held 7 bases outside the gene matches. CDR3 in amino acids: CASSSILAAYNEQFF. CDR3 in DNA: TGTGCCAGCAGCTCCATTCTAGCGGCTTACAATGAGCAGTTCTTC.